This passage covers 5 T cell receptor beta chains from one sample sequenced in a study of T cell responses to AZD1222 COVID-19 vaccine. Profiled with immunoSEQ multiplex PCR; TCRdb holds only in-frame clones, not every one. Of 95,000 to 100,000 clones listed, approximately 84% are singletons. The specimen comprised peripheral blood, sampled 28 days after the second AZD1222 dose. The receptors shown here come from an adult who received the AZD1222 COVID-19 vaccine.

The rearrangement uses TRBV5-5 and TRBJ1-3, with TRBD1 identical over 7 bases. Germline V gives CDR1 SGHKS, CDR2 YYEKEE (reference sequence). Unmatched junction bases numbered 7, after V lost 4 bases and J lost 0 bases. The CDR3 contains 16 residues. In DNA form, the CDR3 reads TGTGCCAGCAGCCGGGACAGCACTAACTCTGGAAACACCATATATTTT. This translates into CASSRDSTNSGNTIYF.

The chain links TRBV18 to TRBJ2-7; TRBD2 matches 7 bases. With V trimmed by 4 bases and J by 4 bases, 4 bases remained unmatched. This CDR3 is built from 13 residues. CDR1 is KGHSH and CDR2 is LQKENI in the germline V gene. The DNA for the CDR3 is TGTGCCAGCTCACAAACTAGCGTGTACGAGCAGTACTTC. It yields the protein CASSQTSVYEQYF.

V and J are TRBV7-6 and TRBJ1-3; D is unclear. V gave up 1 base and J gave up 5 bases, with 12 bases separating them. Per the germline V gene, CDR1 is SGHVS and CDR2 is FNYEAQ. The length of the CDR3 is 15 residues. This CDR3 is CASSLGLPGRNTIYF. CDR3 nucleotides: TGTGCCAGCAGCTTAGGCCTGCCCGGTAGAAACACCATATATTTT.

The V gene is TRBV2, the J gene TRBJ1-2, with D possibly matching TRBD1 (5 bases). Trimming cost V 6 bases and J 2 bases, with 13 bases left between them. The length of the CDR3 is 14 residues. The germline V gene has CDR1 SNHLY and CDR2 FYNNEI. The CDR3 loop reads CASSGTKENYGYTF. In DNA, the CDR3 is TGTGCCAGCAGCGGGACGAAGGAAAACTATGGCTACACCTTC. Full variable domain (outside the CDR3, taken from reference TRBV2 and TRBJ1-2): EPEVTQTPSHQVTQMGQEVILRCVPISNHLYFYWYRQILGQKVEFLVSFYNNEISEKSEIFDDQFSVERPDGSNFTLKIRSTKLEDSAMYFCASSGTKENYGYTFGSGTRLTVV.

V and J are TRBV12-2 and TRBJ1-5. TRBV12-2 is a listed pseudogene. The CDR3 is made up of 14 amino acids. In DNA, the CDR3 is TGTGCAAGTCGCAGTAATCATTCCGGTCGGCCCCAGCATTTT. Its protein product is CASRSNHSGRPQHF.